Following are 19 T cell receptor beta chains from one sample sequenced in a study of T cells in Graves' hyperthyroidism and ophthalmopathy. RNA transcripts served as the template for amplifying TCR beta CDR3 regions. Primed by the HTBI set, a first-round RT-PCR was run on the TCR CDR3. In TCRdb, the multiplex PCR reads were re-called with MiXCR into one record per CDR3 protein. The sample shows hundreds of thousands of distinct CDR3 sequences, 38% of them seen only once. Sequencing input: blood. These receptors came from a man between 18 and 35 years old with Graves' hyperthyroidism.

The chain carries TRBV10-3 and TRBJ2-1; TRBD1 agrees at 7 bases. Germline V gives CDR1 ENHRY, CDR2 SYGVKD. With V trimmed by 6 bases and J by 0 bases, 5 bases remained unmatched. This CDR3 comprises 15 residues. The CDR3 DNA reads as TGTGCCATCAGCGAGCAGGGGGTCTCCTACAATGAGCAGTTCTTC. Protein sequence: CAISEQGVSYNEQFF.

J is TRBJ2-2 and V is TRBV19; the D gene is possibly TRBD2 (6 bases). Trimming took off 4 bases at V and 4 bases at J, with 13 bases between the two ends. Germline assignment: CDR1 LNHDA and CDR2 SQIVND (reference sequence). The CDR3 is made up of 15 amino acids. CDR3 nucleotide sequence: TGTGCCAGTAGTAAGGGAGGTGGCGGCACCGGGGAGCTGTTTTTT. It yields the protein CASSKGGGGTGELFF.

This clonotype was detected a few times. The rearrangement uses TRBV20-1 and TRBJ1-4; D might be TRBD1 (6 bases). This CDR3 contains 14 residues. V lost 3 bases, J lost 5 bases, and 13 bases lay in between. Germline V lookup: CDR1 DFQATT, CDR2 SNEGSKA (reference sequence). CDR3 in amino acids: CSAREQGLNEKLFF. CDR3 in DNA: TGCAGTGCTAGGGAACAGGGTCTGAATGAAAAACTGTTTTTT.

There are a few counts of this clonotype. V and J are TRBV9 and TRBJ1-6; D is possibly TRBD1 (6 bases). Germline CDR1 SGDLS, CDR2 YYNGEE. The length of the CDR3 is 15 residues. Trimming stripped 0 bases from V and 9 bases from J, with 13 bases between. CDR3 DNA: TGTGCCAGCAGCGTAGAAGGGGGGGGGATTTCACCCCTCCACTTT. The encoded protein is CASSVEGGGISPLHF.

The chain is built from TRBV7-9 and TRBJ2-7; no firm D call. Germline V lookup: CDR1 SEHNR, CDR2 FQNEAQ (reference sequence). Trimming pared 2 bases from V and 6 bases from J, leaving 14 bases between. This CDR3 has 14 residues. The CDR3 here is CASSLLSTPGEQYF. In DNA form, the CDR3 reads TGTGCCAGCAGCTTATTGTCGACTCCTGGCGAGCAGTACTTC.

As DNA, the CDR3 is TGTGCCAGCAGCGGGGATGATGGAGCTATCGACGAGCAGTACTTC. Protein product: CASSGDDGAIDEQYF. This chain links TRBV9 with TRBJ2-7; no clear D gene. The CDR3 covers 15 residues. Germline V gene lookup returns CDR1 SGDLS and CDR2 YYNGEE. V lost 3 bases, J lost 5 bases, and 18 bases lay in between.

This clonotype was detected ten times or more. The rearrangement uses TRBV7-3 and TRBJ1-6; D is uncertain. Germline CDR1 is SGHTA and CDR2 is FQGTGA. CDR3 length equals 13 residues. Trimming removed 1 base from V and 5 bases from J, with 3 bases in between. DNA of the CDR3: TGTGCCAGCAGCTTAAGTAATAATTCACCCCTCCACTTT. This gives the protein CASSLSNNSPLHF.

In this sample, this clonotype turned up many times. This chain joins TRBV10-3 and TRBJ1-6; tentative D call: TRBD1 (5 bases). The CDR3 is made up of 14 amino acids. With 6 bases removed from V and 6 bases from J, the gap between germline ends came to 12 bases. Germline V gene data show CDR1 as ENHRY and CDR2 as SYGVKD. CDR3 bases: TGTGCCATCAGGAGGGACCTGGGTAATTCACCCCTCCACTTT. Translated, it gives CAIRRDLGNSPLHF.

This clonotype was seen a handful of times. The chain has TRBV20-1 and TRBJ2-7; 7 bases fit TRBD2. J gave up 4 bases and V 4 bases, and 10 bases lay outside the gene matches. The CDR3 consists of 14 residues. Germline CDR1 is DFQATT and CDR2 is SNEGSKA (reference sequence). The CDR3 sequence is CSAISRTGGYEQYF. As DNA, the CDR3 is TGCAGTGCTATCTCGAGGACGGGAGGTTACGAGCAGTACTTC.

This rearrangement joins TRBV4-1 to TRBJ2-7; D may be TRBD2 (6 bases). The germline V and J ends were trimmed by 1 base and 0 bases, with 13 bases remaining between them. This CDR3 has 16 residues. Germline lookup yields CDR1 MGHRA and CDR2 YSYEKL. The CDR3 DNA is TGCGCCAGCAGCCAAGTCCTCGGGGGTAGCTCCTACGAGCAGTACTTC. Translated: CASSQVLGGSSYEQYF.

This clonotype was detected a few times. This chain uses TRBV19 with TRBJ1-1; 10 bases fit TRBD1. Germline V CDR1 and CDR2: LNHDA, SQIVND (reference sequence). V lost 6 bases, J lost 4 bases, and 5 bases stayed unmatched. The length of the CDR3 is 14 residues. The CDR3 is CASRKDRGFTEAFF. As DNA, the CDR3 is TGTGCCAGTAGGAAGGACAGGGGGTTCACTGAAGCTTTCTTT.

The chain recombines TRBV20-1 with TRBJ2-7, with 9 positions matching TRBD2. CDR3 length: 17 residues. CDR1 is DFQATT, CDR2 SNEGSKA, per germline (reference sequence). With V trimmed by 0 bases and J by 4 bases, 13 bases remained unmatched. The CDR3 sequence: CSARDRSGRRGPYEQYF. The CDR3 region has the DNA TGCAGTGCTAGAGATCGGAGCGGGAGGAGGGGGCCTTACGAGCAGTACTTC.

V gene TRBV19 combines with J gene TRBJ1-5, with D unclear. Between the trimmed V and J ends, which lost 4 bases and 6 bases, there was a span of 10 bases. The V gene's germline CDR1 is LNHDA and CDR2 SQIVND (reference sequence). This CDR3 comprises 13 residues. The CDR3: CASSRGLVQPQHF. CDR3 sequence (DNA): TGTGCCAGTAGTAGGGGTTTGGTTCAGCCCCAGCATTTT.

The chain joins TRBV29-1 to TRBJ1-2; a weak D match, TRBD1 (6 bases). Germline values: CDR1 SQVTM, CDR2 ANQGSEA. Trimming stripped 7 bases from V and 7 bases from J, with 13 bases between. CDR3 length equals 11 residues. The CDR3 DNA reads TGCAGCGCTTCCTCGACAGGTGGCTACACCTTC. Translated: CSASSTGGYTF.

In its sample, this clonotype was seen many times. V and J are TRBV7-2 and TRBJ1-6; D is unclear. V dropped 2 bases and J dropped 3 bases, with 5 bases sitting between them. The CDR3 has 14 residues. CDR1 and CDR2 from the germline V gene are SGHTA and FQGNSA. In DNA, the CDR3 is TGTGCCAGCAGCTTACAGCTCTATAATTCACCCCTCCACTTT. Residues: CASSLQLYNSPLHF.

This chain uses TRBV7-9 with TRBJ2-5; no reliable D call. Germline V CDR1 and CDR2: SEHNR, FQNEAQ (reference sequence). This CDR3 is built from 15 residues. V dropped 5 bases and J dropped 5 bases, with 18 bases sitting between them. The CDR3 bases are TGTGCCAGCAGCCCTTCGATGAGCGCTGGTGAGACCCAGTACTTC. Its protein product is CASSPSMSAGETQYF. The entire variable domain, with the rest obtained from reference TRBV7-9 and TRBJ2-5, is as follows: DTGVSQNPRHKITKRGQNVTFRCDPISEHNRLYWYRQTLGQGPEFLTYFQNEAQLEKSRLLSDRFSAERPKGSFSTLEIQRTEQGDSAMYLCASSPSMSAGETQYFGPGTRLLVL.

This clonotype showed up just a few times. The V call is TRBV15, the J call TRBJ1-2, with a possible D match to TRBD1 (5 bases). V lost 5 bases to trimming and J lost 6 bases, with 19 bases between them. Germline V gene data show CDR1 as LNHNV and CDR2 as YYDKDF (reference sequence). This CDR3 comprises 15 residues. The CDR3 is CATSPMRGVANGYTF. CDR3 DNA: TGTGCCACCAGCCCGATGCGGGGGGTAGCCAATGGCTACACCTTC. The full variable domain, completed using reference TRBV15 and TRBJ1-2, is DAMVIQNPRYQVTQFGKPVTLSCSQTLNHNVMYWYQQKSSQAPKLLFHYYDKDFNNEADTPDNFQSRRPNTSFCFLDIRSPGLGDTAMYLCATSPMRGVANGYTFGSGTRLTVV.

This clonotype was seen repeatedly, ten times or more. This rearrangement joins TRBV29-1 to TRBJ2-5; tentative D call: TRBD2 (5 bases). From germline, CDR1 is SQVTM and CDR2 ANQGSEA. The length of the CDR3 is 14 residues. V lost 3 bases to trimming and J lost 2 bases, with 13 bases between them. The CDR3 DNA reads as TGCAGCGTTGACTCCGGGGTCCCTCAAGAGACCCAGTACTTC. As protein: CSVDSGVPQETQYF.

Here the CDR3 DNA reads TGTACCAGCAGCCCCGGGGGTCTGGATGAAAAACTGTTTTTT. Translated, it gives CTSSPGGLDEKLFF. The rearrangement links TRBV7-2 to TRBJ1-4, with D possibly being TRBD1 (5 bases). The CDR3 is 14 residues long. The germline V gene encodes CDR1 SGHTA and CDR2 FQGNSA. Trimming cost V 5 bases and J 6 bases, with 13 bases left between them. Complete variable domain (other parts from reference TRBV7-2 and TRBJ1-4): GAGVSQSPSNKVTEKGKDVELRCDPISGHTALYWYRQSLGQGLEFLIYFQGNSAPDKSGLPSDRFSAERTGGSVSTLTIQRTQQEDSAVYLCTSSPGGLDEKLFFGSGTQLSVL.